Listed below are T cell receptor beta chains from one sample, sequenced in a study of control samples from healthy donors and cancer patients. The method was immunoSEQ multiplex PCR; TCRdb's version includes in-frame clones alone and lacks a portion of them. In total, the table holds fewer than 200,000 clones. Specimen: blood. Receptors originate from a woman aged 25 to 45 in good health. Each CDR3 is given with its conserved first and last residue. Each record gives: CDR3 DNA, CDR3 protein, CDR3 length, J gene, V gene, D gene. A D gene is named only where the DNA matches it firmly.

CDR3nt: TGTGCCAGCAGTGAATTCTTGCGGGGGCCCACAGATACGCAGTATTTT; CDR3aa: CASSEFLRGPTDTQYF; len: 16; j_gene: TRBJ2-3; v_gene: TRBV2; d_gene: -
CDR3nt: TGTGCCAGCAGTCCCCGAGGAGGCTGGGAGACCCAGTACTTC; CDR3aa: CASSPRGGWETQYF; len: 14; j_gene: TRBJ2-5; v_gene: TRBV6-5; d_gene: -
CDR3nt: TGCAGCGTTGGAGGGTCCAATGAGCAGTTCTTC; CDR3aa: CSVGGSNEQFF; len: 11; j_gene: TRBJ2-1; v_gene: TRBV29-1; d_gene: -
CDR3nt: TGCGCCAGCAAAACTAGCGGGAATCAAGAGACCCAGTACTTC; CDR3aa: CASKTSGNQETQYF; len: 14; j_gene: TRBJ2-5; v_gene: TRBV5-1; d_gene: TRBD2
CDR3nt: TGCGCCAGCAGCTCCCGGACAGGGGATCAGCCCCAGCATTTT; CDR3aa: CASSSRTGDQPQHF; len: 14; j_gene: TRBJ1-5; v_gene: TRBV5-1; d_gene: TRBD1
CDR3nt: TGCGCCAGCAGCCAAGATCCCTTTCCCTCTGGAAACACCATATATTTT; CDR3aa: CASSQDPFPSGNTIYF; len: 16; j_gene: TRBJ1-3; v_gene: TRBV4-1; d_gene: -
CDR3nt: TGTGCCAGTAGTCGGGTGGTGACAGCTGAAGCTTTCTTT; CDR3aa: CASSRVVTAEAFF; len: 13; j_gene: TRBJ1-1; v_gene: TRBV19; d_gene: -
CDR3nt: TGTGCCAGCAGGGAAAGGGGTAATGAGCAGTTCTTC; CDR3aa: CASRERGNEQFF; len: 12; j_gene: TRBJ2-1; v_gene: TRBV28; d_gene: -
CDR3nt: TGTGCCAGCAGTGGGGACACCCGTATGAACACTGAAGCTTTCTTT; CDR3aa: CASSGDTRMNTEAFF; len: 15; j_gene: TRBJ1-1; v_gene: TRBV28; d_gene: -
CDR3nt: TGTGCCAGCAGTTTTCCCCCGGCAACTAATGAAAAACTGTTTTTT; CDR3aa: CASSFPPATNEKLFF; len: 15; j_gene: TRBJ1-4; v_gene: TRBV28; d_gene: -
CDR3nt: TGTGCCAGCAGCAATTTGCCGGGACAGGACTTCACCGGGGAGCTGTTTTTT; CDR3aa: CASSNLPGQDFTGELFF; len: 17; j_gene: TRBJ2-2; v_gene: TRBV11-2; d_gene: TRBD1
CDR3nt: TGTGCCAGCAGCTCCCGACCCTCGACGGGGAACACTGAAGCTTTCTTT; CDR3aa: CASSSRPSTGNTEAFF; len: 16; j_gene: TRBJ1-1; v_gene: TRBV7-8; d_gene: -